This T cell receptor beta chain originates from a study of cytotoxic CD8 clonotypes in ibrutinib-treated CLL. Sequencing used immunoSEQ multiplex PCR; TCRdb keeps in-frame clones, though not all of them. The profile shows fewer than 400,000 clones, approximately 67% of them singletons. This CDR3 spans 15 amino acids. Germline values: CDR1 SGHDT, CDR2 YYEEEE. With V trimmed by 4 bases and J by 5 bases, 10 bases remained unmatched. This clonotype originated in a human donor with chronic lymphocytic leukemia. This chain links TRBV5-6 with TRBJ2-5; 8 nucleotides line up with TRBD2. The sample in question was PBMCs, obtained after 36 months of ibrutinib treatment. Written as DNA, the CDR3 is TGTGCCAGCAGCCAGGGACCCCGGGAGGGGGAGACCCAGTACTTC. Translation gives CASSQGPREGETQYF.